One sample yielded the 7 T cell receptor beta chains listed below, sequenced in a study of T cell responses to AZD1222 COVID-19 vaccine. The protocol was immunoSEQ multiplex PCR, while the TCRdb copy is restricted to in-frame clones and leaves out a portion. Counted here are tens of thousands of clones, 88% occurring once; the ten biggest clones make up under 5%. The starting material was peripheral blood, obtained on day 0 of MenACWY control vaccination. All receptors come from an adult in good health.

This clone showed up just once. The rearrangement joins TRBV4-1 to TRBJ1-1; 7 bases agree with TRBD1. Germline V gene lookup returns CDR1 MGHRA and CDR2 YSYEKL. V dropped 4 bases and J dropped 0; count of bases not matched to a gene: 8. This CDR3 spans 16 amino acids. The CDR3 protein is CASSRPEGQLNTEAFF. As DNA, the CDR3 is TGCGCCAGCAGCCGTCCCGAGGGACAGTTGAACACTGAAGCTTTCTTT.

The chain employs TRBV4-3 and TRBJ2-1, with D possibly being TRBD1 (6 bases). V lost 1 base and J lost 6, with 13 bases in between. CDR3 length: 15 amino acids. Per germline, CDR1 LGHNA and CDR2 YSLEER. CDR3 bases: TGCGCCAGCAGCCAAGCCAGTACAGGGCGCAATGAGCAGTTCTTC. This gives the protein CASSQASTGRNEQFF.

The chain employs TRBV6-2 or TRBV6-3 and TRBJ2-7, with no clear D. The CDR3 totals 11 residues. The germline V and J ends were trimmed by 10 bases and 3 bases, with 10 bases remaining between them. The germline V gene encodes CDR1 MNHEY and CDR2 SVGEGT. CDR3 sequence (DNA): TGTGCCACCGGCCCCGGCTACGAGCAGTACTTC. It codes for CATGPGYEQYF.

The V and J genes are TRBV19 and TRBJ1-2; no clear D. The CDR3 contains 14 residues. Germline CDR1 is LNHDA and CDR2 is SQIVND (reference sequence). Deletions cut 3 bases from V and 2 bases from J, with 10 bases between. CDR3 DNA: TGTGCCAGTAGTATTCCAGGACTGAACTATGGCTACACCTTC. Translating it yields CASSIPGLNYGYTF.

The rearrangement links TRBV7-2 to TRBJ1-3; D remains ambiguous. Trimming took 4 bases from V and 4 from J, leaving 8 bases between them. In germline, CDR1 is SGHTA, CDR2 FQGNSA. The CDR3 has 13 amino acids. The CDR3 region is CASSSTWGNTIYF. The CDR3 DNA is TGTGCCAGCAGCTCTACGTGGGGAAACACCATATATTTT.

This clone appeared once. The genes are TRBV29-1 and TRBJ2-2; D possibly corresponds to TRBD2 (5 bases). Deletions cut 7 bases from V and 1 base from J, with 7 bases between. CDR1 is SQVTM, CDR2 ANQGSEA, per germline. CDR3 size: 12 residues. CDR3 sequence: CSAAGNTGELFF. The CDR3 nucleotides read TGCAGCGCGGCGGGGAACACCGGGGAGCTGTTTTTT.

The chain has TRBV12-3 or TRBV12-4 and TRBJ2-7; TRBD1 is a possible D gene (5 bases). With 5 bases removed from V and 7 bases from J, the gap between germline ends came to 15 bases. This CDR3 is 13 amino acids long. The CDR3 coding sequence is TGTGCCAGCAGTGTCGTAGGGGAAGGAGAGCAGTACTTC. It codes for CASSVVGEGEQYF.